Listed below are T cell receptor beta chains from one sample, sequenced in a study of cytotoxic CD8 clonotypes in ibrutinib-treated CLL. Some clones are missing from TCRdb's copy, which holds only in-frame ones; the method was immunoSEQ multiplex PCR. The sample lists about 270,000 clones; roughly three quarters were seen once. The sample consisted of PBMCs, taken at disease progression, from a patient treated with ibrutinib. The receptors stem from a human donor with chronic lymphocytic leukemia. Both conserved end residues are part of each CDR3. Fields, in order: J gene, V gene, D gene, clone size, CDR3 DNA, CDR3 protein. A D gene is named only where the DNA matches it firmly. Clone size is shown for a subset of rows, as once, few, many or a class of expanded clone.

J: TRBJ2-7
V: TRBV10-3
D: .
size: .
DNA: TGCTCGGGGTTCTCCTACGAGCAGTACTTC
CDR3: CSGFSYEQYF

J: TRBJ1-2
V: TRBV5-6
D: .
size: few
DNA: TGTGCCAGCAGATTGTCCGGGACACATGGCTACACCTTC
CDR3: CASRLSGTHGYTF

J: TRBJ2-7
V: TRBV7-2
D: .
size: .
DNA: TGTGCCAGCAGCTTAGCGGCCAGCTCCTCCTACGAGCAGTACTTC
CDR3: CASSLAASSSYEQYF

J: TRBJ2-7
V: TRBV2
D: .
size: .
DNA: TGTGCCAGCCGTCCGGCGACGTCCTACGAGCAGTACTTC
CDR3: CASRPATSYEQYF

J: TRBJ2-3
V: TRBV4-1
D: TRBD1
size: .
DNA: TGCGCCAGCAGCCAAGAAGGGCAGGGGGCTGCAGATACGCAGTATTTT
CDR3: CASSQEGQGAADTQYF

J: TRBJ1-3
V: TRBV7-9
D: TRBD1
size: once
DNA: TGTGCCAGCAGCTTAGGGACAGGGTCCTCTGGAAACACCATATATTTT
CDR3: CASSLGTGSSGNTIYF

J: TRBJ1-2
V: TRBV28
D: .
size: few
DNA: TGTGCCAGCAGTTTCGATGGAGAAGGGCTGGGTGGGCGCTACACCTTC
CDR3: CASSFDGEGLGGRYTF

J: TRBJ2-3
V: TRBV4-3
D: .
size: .
DNA: TGCGCCAGCAGATATCCCGGTGGCGCAGATACGCAGTATTTT
CDR3: CASRYPGGADTQYF

J: TRBJ2-1
V: TRBV7-2
D: TRBD2
size: once
DNA: TGTGCCAGCAGCCTGAAGCGGGGGGGCCTTAATGAGCAGTTCTTC
CDR3: CASSLKRGGLNEQFF

J: TRBJ1-1
V: TRBV9
D: TRBD1
size: once
DNA: TGTGCCAGCAGCCCACAACCGGGACAGCTGAACACTGAAGCTTTCTTT
CDR3: CASSPQPGQLNTEAFF

J: TRBJ1-2
V: TRBV7-6
D: TRBD1
size: .
DNA: TGTGCCAGCAGCTCGACGGACAGGTGCGACTATGGCTACACCTTC
CDR3: CASSSTDRCDYGYTF

J: TRBJ2-7
V: TRBV5-4
D: .
size: .
DNA: TGTGCCAGCAGCGCCTCGGAGGTTCACAGCTCCTACGAGCAGTACTTC
CDR3: CASSASEVHSSYEQYF

J: TRBJ2-2
V: TRBV4-2
D: .
size: .
DNA: TGTGCCAGCAGCCAAGAGGGAGTTTTTAAGGGATCCGGGGAGCTGTTTTTT
CDR3: CASSQEGVFKGSGELFF

J: TRBJ2-1
V: TRBV5-1
D: TRBD2
size: .
DNA: TGCGCCAGCAGCGGCGGGACTAGCGGGTATCCCGCTGGCTACAATGAGCAGTTCTTC
CDR3: CASSGGTSGYPAGYNEQFF

J: TRBJ1-2
V: TRBV5-1
D: .
size: few
DNA: TGCGCCAGCAGCCACGGGACACTCGTTGGCTACACCTTC
CDR3: CASSHGTLVGYTF

J: TRBJ1-2
V: TRBV4-1
D: .
size: .
DNA: TGCGCCAGCAGCCAAGATTTTACCGTAGAGGGCTACACCTTC
CDR3: CASSQDFTVEGYTF

J: TRBJ2-5
V: TRBV4-3
D: .
size: few
DNA: TGCGCCAGCAGCCAAGATCCAGGGCTGGAGACCCAGTACTTC
CDR3: CASSQDPGLETQYF

J: TRBJ2-7
V: TRBV4-1
D: .
size: few
DNA: TGCGCCAGCAGCCAAGAGAATCAGCGGGTGGATGAGCAGTACTTC
CDR3: CASSQENQRVDEQYF

J: TRBJ1-4
V: TRBV6-1
D: .
size: .
DNA: TGTGCCAGCACGCAGGGATGGGAAAAACTGTTTTTT
CDR3: CASTQGWEKLFF

J: TRBJ1-4
V: TRBV19
D: .
size: .
DNA: TGTGCCAGCAAAAGGCGGGGGTACGGAAATGAAAAACTGTTTTTT
CDR3: CASKRRGYGNEKLFF

J: TRBJ2-3
V: TRBV2
D: .
size: few
DNA: TGTGCCAGCCCCGGGCTCAGGGGCACAGATACGCAGTATTTT
CDR3: CASPGLRGTDTQYF

J: TRBJ1-5
V: TRBV2
D: .
size: .
DNA: TGTGCCAGCAGAACTGATAGCAATCAGCCCCAGCATTTT
CDR3: CASRTDSNQPQHF

J: TRBJ2-3
V: TRBV29-1
D: .
size: .
DNA: TGCAGCGTTGAAAATTTCCGGACGGTACGTGGAGGCACAGATACGCAGTATTTT
CDR3: CSVENFRTVRGGTDTQYF

J: TRBJ2-1
V: TRBV4-2
D: TRBD2
size: .
DNA: TGTGCCAGCAGCCTTGACCTAGGGGGACTAGCCCGGGATGAGCAGTTCTTC
CDR3: CASSLDLGGLARDEQFF

J: TRBJ2-1
V: TRBV7-6
D: .
size: .
DNA: TGTGCCAGCAGCTTAGCGCTGGCGGAGCAGTTCTTC
CDR3: CASSLALAEQFF

J: TRBJ2-3
V: TRBV7-2
D: TRBD2
size: once
DNA: TGTGCCAGCAGCCATGGTCAGCGGGGTAGCACAGATACGCAGTATTTT
CDR3: CASSHGQRGSTDTQYF

J: TRBJ2-7
V: TRBV10-3
D: .
size: .
DNA: TGTGCCATCAGTGAGTCGGTCTTGAGGAACGAGCAGTACTTC
CDR3: CAISESVLRNEQYF

J: TRBJ2-5
V: TRBV5-1
D: .
size: .
DNA: TGCGCCAGCAGCTTGGCCGGGACTGACACCCAGTACTTC
CDR3: CASSLAGTDTQYF

J: TRBJ1-1
V: TRBV6-5
D: .
size: .
DNA: TGTGCCAGCAGTTACTCGCTGAGGAACACTGAAGCTTTCTTT
CDR3: CASSYSLRNTEAFF

J: TRBJ1-4
V: TRBV28
D: TRBD1
size: .
DNA: TGTGCCAGCAGTTTCCCCCGGGACAGAGGTGAAAAACTGTTTTTT
CDR3: CASSFPRDRGEKLFF

J: TRBJ1-2
V: TRBV28
D: .
size: .
DNA: TGTGCCAGCAGACGGACAGACTATGGCTACACCTTC
CDR3: CASRRTDYGYTF

J: TRBJ2-7
V: TRBV7-3
D: .
size: .
DNA: TGTGCCAGCAGCTCGAGCGCCGGGTACGAGCAGTACTTC
CDR3: CASSSSAGYEQYF

J: TRBJ2-7
V: TRBV5-4
D: .
size: .
DNA: TGTGCCAGCAGCTTGGCTACAGGGAGAGAGCAGTACTTC
CDR3: CASSLATGREQYF

J: TRBJ1-1
V: TRBV19
D: .
size: .
DNA: TGTGCCAGTAGTATAGATTGGACGGCGAACACTGAAGCTTTCTTT
CDR3: CASSIDWTANTEAFF

J: TRBJ2-3
V: TRBV4-3
D: .
size: .
DNA: TGCGCCAGCAGCCAGGCACTCCGAGGGGGTGAGGGAAGCACAGATACGCAGTATTTT
CDR3: CASSQALRGGEGSTDTQYF

J: TRBJ1-2
V: TRBV28
D: .
size: .
DNA: TGTGCCAGCAGTTTCCCCAATGGACAGCTTAACTATGGCTACACCTTC
CDR3: CASSFPNGQLNYGYTF

J: TRBJ1-1
V: TRBV9
D: TRBD1
size: .
DNA: TGTGCCAGCAGCCTTGGGGACAGGGGGCCGAGCACTGAAGCTTTCTTT
CDR3: CASSLGDRGPSTEAFF

J: TRBJ2-7
V: TRBV7-2
D: TRBD1
size: once
DNA: TGTGCCAGCAGCTCAACCGGGACAGGGACCTACGAGCAGTACTTC
CDR3: CASSSTGTGTYEQYF

J: TRBJ2-7
V: TRBV5-1
D: .
size: .
DNA: TGCGCCAGCAGATATGGCGGACAGTCCTACGAGCAGTACTTC
CDR3: CASRYGGQSYEQYF

J: TRBJ2-5
V: TRBV7-3
D: .
size: .
DNA: TGTGCCAGTCGGAAGTGGGGGGGCAGTGAGACCCAGTACTTC
CDR3: CASRKWGGSETQYF

J: TRBJ2-7
V: TRBV25-1
D: .
size: .
DNA: TGTGCCAGCAGTGAATATGGCAGCTCCTACGAGCAGTACTTC
CDR3: CASSEYGSSYEQYF

J: TRBJ1-2
V: TRBV7-2
D: .
size: .
DNA: TGTGCCAGCAGCTTATCCCTGACCGTGATTAACTATGGCTACACCTTC
CDR3: CASSLSLTVINYGYTF

J: TRBJ1-1
V: TRBV5-1
D: .
size: .
DNA: TGCGCCAGCAGCTTGGCCGGCAGAAGGGACACTGAAGCTTTCTTT
CDR3: CASSLAGRRDTEAFF

J: TRBJ1-4
V: TRBV5-1
D: .
size: few
DNA: TGCGCCAGCAGGTACTATAATGAAAAACTGTTTTTT
CDR3: CASRYYNEKLFF

J: TRBJ1-2
V: TRBV7-9
D: .
size: once
DNA: TGTGCCAGCAGCTTCTATGAGGGGGTTTTTGGCTACACCTTC
CDR3: CASSFYEGVFGYTF

J: TRBJ2-7
V: TRBV4-1
D: .
size: .
DNA: TGCGCCAGCAGCCAAGGAATTTTTAGCTCCTACGAGCAGTACTTC
CDR3: CASSQGIFSSYEQYF

J: TRBJ1-1
V: TRBV6-5
D: .
size: .
DNA: TGTGCCAGCATCGGAAACACTGAAGCTTTCTTT
CDR3: CASIGNTEAFF

J: TRBJ2-7
V: TRBV5-1
D: TRBD2
size: .
DNA: TGCGCCAGCAGCCTAGCGGGGGGCCACGAGCAGTACTTC
CDR3: CASSLAGGHEQYF

J: TRBJ2-1
V: TRBV7-9
D: TRBD2
size: .
DNA: TGTGCCAGCAGCTTAATATCGCTGGGGGGGAGCACCTACAATGAGCAGTTCTTC
CDR3: CASSLISLGGSTYNEQFF

J: TRBJ2-7
V: TRBV6-5
D: .
size: .
DNA: TGTGCCAGCAGTTACTCTAGCGACGAGCAGTACTTC
CDR3: CASSYSSDEQYF

J: TRBJ2-7
V: TRBV19
D: .
size: .
DNA: TGTGCCAGTAGTACCACCTCTGGATCCTACGAGCAGTACTTC
CDR3: CASSTTSGSYEQYF

J: TRBJ1-1
V: TRBV27
D: .
size: .
DNA: TGTGCCAGCAGTCTCCACAGCGGAAGGAACACTGAAGCTTTCTTT
CDR3: CASSLHSGRNTEAFF

J: TRBJ2-7
V: TRBV6-5
D: .
size: .
DNA: TGTGCCAGCAGCCAGGGTTCCTACGAGCAGTACTTC
CDR3: CASSQGSYEQYF

J: TRBJ2-3
V: TRBV11-2
D: .
size: .
DNA: TGTGCCAGCAGCTTAGATGGTACCCGCACAGATACGCAGTATTTT
CDR3: CASSLDGTRTDTQYF

J: TRBJ1-2
V: TRBV4-1
D: .
size: .
DNA: TGCGCCAGCAGCCAAGATGGGATTCTTGGCTACACCTTC
CDR3: CASSQDGILGYTF

J: TRBJ1-2
V: TRBV7-8
D: TRBD1
size: .
DNA: TGTGCCAGCAGCACGGGACAGGGGTTCGGCTACACCTTC
CDR3: CASSTGQGFGYTF

J: TRBJ2-1
V: TRBV16
D: .
size: once
DNA: TGTGCCAGCAGCCCATTAGGCCTAGACGTCCGGGGTGAGCAGTTCTTC
CDR3: CASSPLGLDVRGEQFF

J: TRBJ2-3
V: TRBV7-2
D: .
size: .
DNA: TGTGCCAGCAGCTTAAGGCGCGGGAAGGGCACAGATACGCAGTATTTT
CDR3: CASSLRRGKGTDTQYF

J: TRBJ1-4
V: TRBV11-2
D: TRBD1
size: .
DNA: TGTGCCAGCAGCAGCGACAGGGCGGGCGAAAAACTGTTTTTT
CDR3: CASSSDRAGEKLFF